The 32 T cell receptor beta chains below all came from one sample that was sequenced in a study of cytomegalovirus exposure and HLA in healthy donors (dated by TCRdb to 2015 to 2018). Libraries were constructed by the immunoSEQ multiplex PCR assay. For the multiplex PCR, a mixture combining 60 forward primers for TCR Vbeta segments and 13 reverse primers for TCR Jbeta segments was used. This is the immuneACCESS table as TCRdb keeps it, with only in-frame sequences that have V and J called. A part of the clones is gone; compared with another copy, unresolved V genes explain less than half, and the rest is unexplained. The sample table lists 200,000 to 250,000 clones, 70% to 80% of them with a count of one. Around 2.8% of the sample is in the top ten clones. Sequencing used PBMCs. The receptors come from a woman aged 55-69 years in good health and CMV-seropositive.

The V call is TRBV5-1, the J call TRBJ1-5, with 7 bases that match TRBD1. The junction had 6 bases not matched to a gene; V was cut back by 2 bases and J by 4 bases. The CDR3 spans 15 residues. From germline, CDR1 is SGHRS and CDR2 YFSETQ. CDR3 region: CASSLITGDNQPQHF. Written as DNA, the CDR3 is TGCGCCAGCAGCTTAATCACAGGGGATAATCAGCCCCAGCATTTT.

The chain is built from TRBV25-1 and TRBJ1-3; no reliable D call. V shed 2 bases and J shed 0 bases, with 5 bases lying between them. This CDR3 is built from 14 residues. CDR1 MGHDK and CDR2 SYGVNS come from the germline V gene. CDR3 bases: TGTGCCAGCAGTGAAAAATACTCTGGAAACACCATATATTTT. This translates into CASSEKYSGNTIYF.

V gene TRBV5-1 combines with J gene TRBJ2-2; 8 positions agree with TRBD1. CDR3 length: 15 amino acids. The V gene end was trimmed by 4 bases and the J gene end by 0 bases; junction bases not matched to a gene: 2. CDR1 is SGHRS, CDR2 YFSETQ, per germline. The CDR3 coding sequence is TGCGCCAGCAGCACGACAGGGGCGAACACCGGGGAGCTGTTTTTT. Translating gives CASSTTGANTGELFF.

The chain is built from TRBV5-8 and TRBJ1-4; no firm D call. V lost 1 base and J 7 bases, leaving 11 bases between the germline ends. Germline V gene lookup returns CDR1 SGHTS and CDR2 YDEGEE. The CDR3 has 14 residues. Here the CDR3 reads CASSLMAGSEKLFF. CDR3 bases: TGTGCCAGCAGCTTGATGGCAGGTAGTGAAAAACTGTTTTTT.

This sequence joins TRBV5-5 and TRBJ1-1; TRBD1 matches at 11 bases. J was trimmed by 5 bases and V by 2 bases; bases with no gene match: 5. The CDR3 has 15 residues. Germline values: CDR1 SGHKS, CDR2 YYEKEE (reference sequence). In DNA, the CDR3 is TGTGCCAGCAGCTTACGGGACAGGGGGATTACTGAAGCTTTCTTT. It specifies CASSLRDRGITEAFF. The variable domain in full, completed from reference TRBV5-5 and TRBJ1-1, reads DAGVTQSPTHLIKTRGQQVTLRCSPISGHKSVSWYQQVLGQGPQFIFQYYEKEERGRGNFPDRFSARQFPNYSSELNVNALLLGDSALYLCASSLRDRGITEAFFGQGTRLTVV.

The rearrangement joins TRBV5-1 to TRBJ2-7, with D perhaps TRBD2 (5 bases). Germline V gene lookup returns CDR1 SGHRS and CDR2 YFSETQ. CDR3 length: 15 residues. V shed 0 bases and J shed 7 bases, with 17 bases lying between them. The CDR3 sequence is CASSLAARVGPEQYF. In DNA, the CDR3 is TGCGCCAGCAGCTTGGCCGCGCGGGTTGGCCCTGAGCAGTACTTC.

The chain joins TRBV4-3 to TRBJ1-2; no clear D. This CDR3 comprises 15 residues. Germline values: CDR1 LGHNA, CDR2 YSLEER. The V and J ends lost 4 bases and 1 base respectively, with 13 bases between them. In nucleotides, the CDR3 is TGCGCCAGCAGCCCTTCGAGTGTTCTTAACTATGGCTACACCTTC. Encoded protein: CASSPSSVLNYGYTF.

This clone was detected only once. Different DNA sequences within this sample yield the same CDR3. This rearrangement joins TRBV18 to TRBJ2-5, with D perhaps TRBD1 (6 bases). The germline gives CDR1 KGHSH, CDR2 LQKENI. Trimming took 3 bases from V and 5 from J, leaving 13 bases between them. CDR3 length: 14 residues. In nucleotides, the CDR3 is TGTGCCAGCTCACCGAGCAGGGGCGGGGAGACCCAGTACTTC. This gives the protein CASSPSRGGETQYF.

This clone was counted a single time. The chain links TRBV29-1 to TRBJ2-5; TRBD2 might be the D (6 bases). Trimming shortened V by 3 bases and J by 0 bases, and 8 bases separated the two germline ends. CDR1 and CDR2 (germline): SQVTM, ANQGSEA. The CDR3 loop spans 13 amino acids. In nucleotides, the CDR3 is TGCAGCGTTGATAGCGGCAACCAAGAGACCCAGTACTTC. As protein: CSVDSGNQETQYF.

This clone was recorded a few times. J is TRBJ1-4 and V is TRBV9; a possible D gene is TRBD1 (5 bases). The CDR3 totals 14 residues. Trimming removed 4 bases at V and 8 bases at J, with 15 bases between. Germline lookup yields CDR1 SGDLS and CDR2 YYNGEE. The CDR3, as DNA: TGTGCCAGCAGCTTCCGGGACTGGGGCGAAAAACTGTTTTTT. Translated: CASSFRDWGEKLFF.

The chain has TRBV29-1 and TRBJ2-1; D possibly corresponds to TRBD1 (5 bases). The germline CDR1 and CDR2 sequences are SQVTM and ANQGSEA. Trimming removed 4 bases at V and 3 bases at J, with 19 bases between. This CDR3 is built from 16 residues. The CDR3 DNA sequence: TGCAGCGTTGCGGGTTCTAGGCAGGGATTCTACAATGAGCAGTTCTTC. This codes for CSVAGSRQGFYNEQFF.

V and J are TRBV27 and TRBJ2-3; 9 bases line up with TRBD2. The trim removed 2 bases at V and 6 bases at J, leaving 9 bases unmatched. Per the germline V gene, CDR1 is MNHEY and CDR2 is SMNVEV (reference sequence). This CDR3 region has 16 residues. CDR3 sequence reads: CASSLALAGSWDTQYF. In DNA, the CDR3 is TGTGCCAGCAGTTTAGCTCTAGCGGGGTCCTGGGATACGCAGTATTTT.

V and J are TRBV19 and TRBJ1-1; 10 bases match TRBD1. The CDR3 contains 15 residues. J gave up 6 bases and V 5 bases, and 9 bases lay outside the gene matches. Germline-derived CDR1 and CDR2 are LNHDA and SQIVND (reference sequence). Here the CDR3 DNA reads TGTGCCAGTAGTCCAAAAGGACAGGGGGGCCCTGAAGCTTTCTTT. Amino acids: CASSPKGQGGPEAFF.

This clone turned up a few times. J is TRBJ1-2 and V is TRBV5-1; no clear D. The V end lost 0 bases, the J end lost 6 bases, and 18 bases lay between the germline ends. The CDR3 consists of 16 residues. The germline gives CDR1 SGHRS, CDR2 YFSETQ. CDR3 region: CASSLGAGFKIDGYTF. The CDR3 nucleotides read TGCGCCAGCAGCTTGGGCGCAGGCTTCAAGATTGATGGCTACACCTTC.

In its sample, this clone was seen a few times. This rearrangement joins TRBV30 to TRBJ1-5; no definite D call. V lost 1 base, J lost 5 bases, and 24 bases lay in between. This CDR3 is 18 amino acids long. From germline, CDR1 is GTSNPN and CDR2 SVGIG (reference sequence). The CDR3 here is CAWSARSSGPKRDQPQHF. In DNA form, the CDR3 reads TGTGCCTGGAGTGCGAGATCGAGTGGTCCCAAGAGGGATCAGCCCCAGCATTTT.

This CDR3 is CASSLTSEDRLVYGYTF. CDR3 DNA sequence: TGCGCCAGCAGCTTGACCTCCGAGGACAGGCTGGTCTATGGCTACACCTTC. This chain links TRBV5-1 with TRBJ1-2, with TRBD1 matching 7 bases. The CDR3 length is 17 residues. V was clipped by 1 base and J by 4 bases; unmatched bases: 13. Germline loops: CDR1 SGHRS, CDR2 YFSETQ.

The rearrangement joins TRBV10-2 to TRBJ1-5, with D possibly being TRBD1 (6 bases). Trimming cost V 5 bases and J 3 bases, with 14 bases left between them. Germline CDR1 reads WSHSY; CDR2 reads SAAADI. The length of the CDR3 is 15 residues. CDR3 nucleotide sequence: TGCGCCAGCAGTTCACAGGGATCGGTCAATCAGCCCCAGCATTTT. Translated, it gives CASSSQGSVNQPQHF.

This chain connects TRBV7-2 to TRBJ2-3; TRBD2 matches 13 bases. J gave up 2 bases and V 4 bases, and 3 bases lay outside the gene matches. Per germline, CDR1 SGHTA and CDR2 FQGNSA. The CDR3 runs to 16 residues. This chain's CDR3 is CASSSTSGGTTDTQYF. The CDR3 DNA reads as TGTGCCAGCAGCTCGACTAGCGGGGGGACCACAGATACGCAGTATTTT.

V usage is TRBV28 and J usage is TRBJ1-2, with 7 bases identical to TRBD1. The CDR3 loop spans 15 amino acids. With V trimmed by 4 bases and J by 0 bases, 5 bases remained unmatched. Germline V gives CDR1 MDHEN, CDR2 SYDVKM. The CDR3 sequence: CASSSYDRANYGYTF. The CDR3 bases are TGTGCCAGCAGTTCCTACGACAGGGCTAACTATGGCTACACCTTC.

The chain uses TRBV27 and TRBJ2-7; TRBD1 aligns across 12 bases. J was trimmed by 0 bases and V by 6 bases; bases with no gene match: 6. Germline values: CDR1 MNHEY, CDR2 SMNVEV (reference sequence). The length of the CDR3 is 16 residues. The CDR3 DNA sequence: TGTGCCAGCAGAACCGGGACAGGGGGCCTCTCCTACGAGCAGTACTTC. Translated, it gives CASRTGTGGLSYEQYF.

This clone came up a few times. This chain's CDR3 is CASSSPGQGYQPQHF. CDR3 bases: TGTGCCAGCAGTTCACCGGGACAGGGCTATCAGCCCCAGCATTTT. This sequence joins TRBV28 and TRBJ1-5; 9 bases are a match to TRBD1. V was clipped by 4 bases and J by 5 bases; unmatched bases: 6. The CDR3 has 15 amino acids. Germline V gives CDR1 MDHEN, CDR2 SYDVKM.

J is TRBJ1-3 and V is TRBV27, with D possibly TRBD1 on 5 matching bases. V shed 6 bases and J shed 0 bases, with 12 bases lying between them. Looked up from germline, CDR1 is MNHEY and CDR2 is SMNVEV (reference sequence). The CDR3 is 15 residues long. CDR3 in amino acids: CASSLWGGSGNTIYF. CDR3 in DNA: TGTGCCAGCAGCCTCTGGGGGGGCTCTGGAAACACCATATATTTT.

V and J are TRBV6-6 and TRBJ2-7; TRBD2 matches 11 bases. This CDR3 comprises 15 residues. J gave up 5 bases and V 0 bases, and 3 bases lay outside the gene matches. The germline gives CDR1 MNHNY, CDR2 SVGAGI (reference sequence). As DNA, the CDR3 is TGTGCCAGCAGTTACTCTAGCGGGGGGGGCCACGAGCAGTACTTC. It encodes CASSYSSGGGHEQYF.

V is TRBV15 and J is TRBJ2-5; 8 bases are shared with TRBD2. The CDR3 is 15 amino acids. With 2 bases clipped from V and 4 bases from J, the junction kept 6 bases outside the gene matches. In germline, CDR1 is LNHNV, CDR2 YYDKDF (reference sequence). The CDR3 DNA is TGTGCCACCAGCAGAAGGACGGGAGGGGGAGAGACCCAGTACTTC. Its protein is CATSRRTGGGETQYF.

V usage is TRBV10-3 and J usage is TRBJ2-5; 9 bases align to TRBD1. The germline CDR1 and CDR2 sequences are ENHRY and SYGVKD. The CDR3 is 15 residues long. Trimming removed 10 bases from V and 5 bases from J; junction bases left unmatched: 14. This CDR3 is CATNTGQGRNETQYF. The CDR3 bases are TGTGCCACGAACACCGGACAGGGGCGAAATGAGACCCAGTACTTC.

This clone was seen only once. The chain carries TRBV4-3 and TRBJ1-1, with 12 nucleotides matching TRBD1. Germline CDR1 LGHNA, CDR2 YSLEER. There are 17 residues in the CDR3. Trimming at V came to 3 bases and at J to 3 bases, leaving 8 bases not matched to a gene. CDR3 in amino acids: CASSQAGTGGWDTEAFF. DNA of the CDR3: TGCGCCAGCAGCCAGGCCGGGACAGGGGGCTGGGACACTGAAGCTTTCTTT.

V gene TRBV2 combines with J gene TRBJ1-2, with D perhaps TRBD1 (5 bases). The V and J ends lost 2 bases and 7 bases respectively, with 14 bases between them. The germline gives CDR1 SNHLY, CDR2 FYNNEI. The CDR3 is made up of 14 amino acids. Written as DNA, the CDR3 is TGTGCCAGCAGTGAATATGGGCAGGGCGGTGGCTACACCTTC. Protein product: CASSEYGQGGGYTF.

The chain combines TRBV6-6 with TRBJ2-2, with D tentatively TRBD1 (7 bases). The CDR3 totals 15 residues. Trimming shortened V by 2 bases and J by 5 bases, and 12 bases separated the two germline ends. Germline V CDR1 and CDR2: MNHNY, SVGAGI (reference sequence). CDR3 bases: TGTGCCAGCAGTTACCAGGGGGGTTCAACCGGGGAGCTGTTTTTT. It translates to CASSYQGGSTGELFF.

V usage is TRBV7-9 and J usage is TRBJ1-2; weak D call: TRBD1 (6 bases). The ends were cut back, 6 bases at V and 7 bases at J, with 18 bases in the middle. Germline-derived CDR1 and CDR2 are SEHNR and FQNEAQ (reference sequence). There are 14 residues in the CDR3. CDR3 in amino acids: CASSPTGPYVGYTF. In DNA, the CDR3 is TGTGCCAGCAGTCCGACAGGCCCATACGTTGGCTACACCTTC.

The chain combines TRBV18 with TRBJ2-5, with a possible D match to TRBD1 (6 bases). Germline V gives CDR1 KGHSH, CDR2 LQKENI. The CDR3 has 16 residues. Deletions cut 3 bases from V and 4 bases from J, with 18 bases between. The CDR3 nucleotides are TGTGCCAGCTCACCGTCGTACAGGGCGAGGTCAGAGACCCAGTACTTC. Amino acids: CASSPSYRARSETQYF.

The chain links TRBV5-8 to TRBJ1-2, with TRBD1 as a possible D gene (5 bases). V dropped 3 bases and J dropped 2 bases, with 14 bases sitting between them. Germline lookup yields CDR1 SGHTS and CDR2 YDEGEE. The CDR3 has 15 residues. Written as DNA, the CDR3 is TGTGCCAGCAGCTGGGGGGACTATTCCAACTATGGCTACACCTTC. Its translation is CASSWGDYSNYGYTF.

The gene calls are TRBV7-2 and TRBJ2-5; 7 bases are a match to TRBD1. Germline V gene lookup returns CDR1 SGHTA and CDR2 FQGNSA. V gave up 6 bases and J gave up 5 bases; unmatched junction bases: 12. The CDR3 sequence is 15 residues long. The DNA of the CDR3 is TGTGCCAGCAGTCGACAGGGTACCCACGTGGAGACCCAGTACTTC. This codes for CASSRQGTHVETQYF.